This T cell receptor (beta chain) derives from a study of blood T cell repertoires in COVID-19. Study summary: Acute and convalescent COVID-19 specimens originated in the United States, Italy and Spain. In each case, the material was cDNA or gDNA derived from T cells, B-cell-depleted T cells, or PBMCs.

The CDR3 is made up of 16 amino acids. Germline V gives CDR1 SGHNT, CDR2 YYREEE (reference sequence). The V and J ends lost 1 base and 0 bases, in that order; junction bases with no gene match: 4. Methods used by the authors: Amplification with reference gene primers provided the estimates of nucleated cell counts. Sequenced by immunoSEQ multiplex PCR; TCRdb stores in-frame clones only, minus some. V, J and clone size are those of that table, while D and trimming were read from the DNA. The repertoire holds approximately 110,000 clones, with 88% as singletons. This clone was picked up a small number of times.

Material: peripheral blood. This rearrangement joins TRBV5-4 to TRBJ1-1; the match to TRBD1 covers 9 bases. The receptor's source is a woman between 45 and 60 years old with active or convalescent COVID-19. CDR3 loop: CASSLSRDRVNTEAFF. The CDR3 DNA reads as TGTGCCAGCAGCTTGAGCCGGGACAGGGTGAACACTGAAGCTTTCTTT. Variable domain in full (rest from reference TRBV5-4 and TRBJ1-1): ETGVTQSPTHLIKTRGQQVTLRCSSQSGHNTVSWYQQALGQGPQFIFQYYREEENGRGNFPPRFSGLQFPNYSSELNVNALELDDSALYLCASSLSRDRVNTEAFFGQGTRLTVV.